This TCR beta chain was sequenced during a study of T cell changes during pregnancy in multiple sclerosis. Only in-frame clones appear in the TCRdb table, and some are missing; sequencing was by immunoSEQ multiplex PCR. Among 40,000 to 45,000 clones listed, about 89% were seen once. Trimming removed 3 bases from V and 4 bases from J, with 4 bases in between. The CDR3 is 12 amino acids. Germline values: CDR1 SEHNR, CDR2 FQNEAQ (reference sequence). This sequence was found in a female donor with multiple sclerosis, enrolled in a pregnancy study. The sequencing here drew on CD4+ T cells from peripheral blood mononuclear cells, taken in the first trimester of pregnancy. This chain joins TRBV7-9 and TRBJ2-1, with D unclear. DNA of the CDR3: TGTGCCAGCAGCTTGAGATACAATGAGCAGTTCTTC. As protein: CASSLRYNEQFF. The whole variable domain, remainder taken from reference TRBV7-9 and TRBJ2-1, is DTGVSQNPRHKITKRGQNVTFRCDPISEHNRLYWYRQTLGQGPEFLTYFQNEAQLEKSRLLSDRFSAERPKGSFSTLEIQRTEQGDSAMYLCASSLRYNEQFFGPGTRLTVL.